Listed below are T cell receptor beta chains from one sample, sequenced in a study of cytotoxic CD8 clonotypes in ibrutinib-treated CLL. Data came from immunoSEQ multiplex PCR; TCRdb stores just in-frame clones and leaves some out. The sample consists of about 60,000 clones, 50% to 60% of them appearing once. Sequenced here: PBMCs, sampled at disease progression, from a patient treated with ibrutinib. These receptors were obtained from a human donor with chronic lymphocytic leukemia. Each CDR3 is given with its conserved first and last residue. D genes are given only for firm matches. Size is omitted from some rows. Given values are once, few, many or a class for expanded clones.

abundance | j_gene | v_gene | d_gene | CDR3aa | CDR3nt
. | TRBJ2-3 | TRBV5-1 | . | CASNPSLPDTQYF | TGCGCCAGCAATCCTTCGCTCCCGGATACGCAGTATTTT
once | TRBJ2-1 | TRBV9 | TRBD2 | CASSPRSGSSYNEQFF | TGTGCCAGCAGCCCGAGAAGCGGGAGCTCCTACAATGAGCAGTTCTTC
. | TRBJ1-1 | TRBV6-1 | . | CASRRGVDTEAFF | TGTGCCAGCAGACGGGGGGTAGACACTGAAGCTTTCTTT
few | TRBJ1-5 | TRBV6-1 | . | CASRVEGPAQPQHF | TGTGCCAGCAGGGTAGAGGGGCCCGCTCAGCCCCAGCATTTT
once | TRBJ1-2 | TRBV19 | TRBD1 | CASRRQGANYGYTF | TGTGCCAGTAGGCGACAGGGGGCTAACTATGGCTACACCTTC
. | TRBJ1-2 | TRBV2 | . | CASRADSYGYTF | TGTGCCAGCAGGGCTGACTCCTATGGCTACACCTTC
. | TRBJ1-4 | TRBV5-1 | . | CASSLEGSIKNEKLFF | TGCGCCAGCAGCTTGGAAGGATCAATAAAAAATGAAAAACTGTTTTTT
. | TRBJ1-2 | TRBV30 | . | CAWSVGDAYGYTF | TGTGCCTGGAGTGTTGGGGATGCCTATGGCTACACCTTC
. | TRBJ2-6 | TRBV13 | . | CASSMNQGANVLTF | TGTGCCAGCAGCATGAATCAGGGGGCCAACGTCCTGACTTTC
. | TRBJ1-4 | TRBV7-2 | TRBD1 | CASSLDFRGTGIREKLFF | TGTGCCAGCAGCTTAGATTTCCGGGGGACAGGGATTAGAGAAAAACTGTTTTTT
once | TRBJ1-1 | TRBV5-6 | . | CASSSRDTEAFF | TGTGCCAGCAGCTCTCGCGACACTGAAGCTTTCTTT
. | TRBJ2-6 | TRBV9 | TRBD1 | CASSVVGRGSSGANVLTF | TGTGCCAGCAGCGTAGTGGGCAGGGGGTCTTCTGGGGCCAACGTCCTGACTTTC
. | TRBJ1-5 | TRBV30 | . | CAWGTDSNQPQHF | TGTGCCTGGGGGACGGATAGCAATCAGCCCCAGCATTTT
once | TRBJ1-1 | TRBV7-9 | . | CASSLVWELDTEAFF | TGTGCCAGCAGCTTAGTGTGGGAGTTGGACACTGAAGCTTTCTTT
. | TRBJ2-4 | TRBV7-3 | . | CASSPGAKNIQYF | TGTGCCAGCAGCCCGGGAGCCAAAAACATTCAGTACTTC
. | TRBJ2-6 | TRBV7-2 | . | CASSSRQVGLGSGANVLTF | TGTGCCAGCAGCTCTCGACAGGTGGGCCTTGGGTCTGGGGCCAACGTCCTGACTTTC
. | TRBJ2-7 | TRBV20-1 | . | CSASLRYEQYF | TGCAGTGCTAGTCTACGATACGAGCAGTACTTC
. | TRBJ1-5 | TRBV29-1 | . | CNEGVLYSNQPQHF | TGCAACGAAGGGGTCCTGTATAGCAATCAGCCCCAGCATTTT